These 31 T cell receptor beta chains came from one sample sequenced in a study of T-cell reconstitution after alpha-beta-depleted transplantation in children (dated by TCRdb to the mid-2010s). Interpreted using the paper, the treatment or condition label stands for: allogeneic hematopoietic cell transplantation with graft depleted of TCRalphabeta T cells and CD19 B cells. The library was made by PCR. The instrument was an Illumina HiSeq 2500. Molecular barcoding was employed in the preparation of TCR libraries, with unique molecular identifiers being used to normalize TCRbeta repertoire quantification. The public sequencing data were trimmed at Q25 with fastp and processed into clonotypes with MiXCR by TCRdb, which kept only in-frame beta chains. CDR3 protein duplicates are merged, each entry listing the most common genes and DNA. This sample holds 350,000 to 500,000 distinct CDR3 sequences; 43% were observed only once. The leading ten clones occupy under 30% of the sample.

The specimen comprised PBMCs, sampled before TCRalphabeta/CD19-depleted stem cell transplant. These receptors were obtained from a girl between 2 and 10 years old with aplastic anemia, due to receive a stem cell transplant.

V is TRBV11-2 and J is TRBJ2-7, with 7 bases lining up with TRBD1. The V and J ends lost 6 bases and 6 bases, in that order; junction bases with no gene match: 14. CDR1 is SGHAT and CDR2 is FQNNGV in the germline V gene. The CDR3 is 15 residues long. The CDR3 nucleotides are TGTGCCAGCAGGTTAATACATGGACAGGCCCCCGAGCAGTACTTC. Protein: CASRLIHGQAPEQYF. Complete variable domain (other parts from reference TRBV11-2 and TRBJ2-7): EAGVAQSPRYKIIEKRQSVAFWCNPISGHATLYWYQQILGQGPKLLIQFQNNGVVDDSQLPKDRFSAERLKGVDSTLKIQPAKLEDSAVYLCASRLIHGQAPEQYFGPGTRLTVT.

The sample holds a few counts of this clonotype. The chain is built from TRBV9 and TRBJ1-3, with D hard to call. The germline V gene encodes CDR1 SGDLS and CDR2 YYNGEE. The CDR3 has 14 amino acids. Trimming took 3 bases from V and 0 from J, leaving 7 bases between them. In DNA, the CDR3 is TGTGCCAGCAGCGGTGATCGCTCTGGAAACACCATATATTTT. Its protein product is CASSGDRSGNTIYF.

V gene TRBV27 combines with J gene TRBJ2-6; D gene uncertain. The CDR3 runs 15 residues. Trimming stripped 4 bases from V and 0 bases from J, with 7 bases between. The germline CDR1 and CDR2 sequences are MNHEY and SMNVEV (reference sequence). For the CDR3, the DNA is TGTGCCAGCAGTTCGTTCGGCTCTGGGGCCAACGTCCTGACTTTC. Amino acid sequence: CASSSFGSGANVLTF.

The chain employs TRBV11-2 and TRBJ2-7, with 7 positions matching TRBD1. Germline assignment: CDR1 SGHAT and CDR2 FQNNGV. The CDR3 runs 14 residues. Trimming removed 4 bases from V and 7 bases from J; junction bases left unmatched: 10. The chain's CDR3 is CASSWGQGVGEQYF. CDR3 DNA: TGTGCCAGCAGCTGGGGGCAGGGGGTGGGAGAGCAGTACTTC.

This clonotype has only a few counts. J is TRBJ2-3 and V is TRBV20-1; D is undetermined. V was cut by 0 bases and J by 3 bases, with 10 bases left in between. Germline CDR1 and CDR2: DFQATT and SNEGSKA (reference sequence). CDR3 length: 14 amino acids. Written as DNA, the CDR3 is TGCAGTGCTAGAGAGCCCAACGGGACAGATACGCAGTATTTT. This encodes CSAREPNGTDTQYF.

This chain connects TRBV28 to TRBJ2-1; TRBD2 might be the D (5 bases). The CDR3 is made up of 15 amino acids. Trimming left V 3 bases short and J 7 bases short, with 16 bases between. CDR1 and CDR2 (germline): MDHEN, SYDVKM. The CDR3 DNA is TGTGCCAGCAGTTTTGGAGCCCCGGGATATAATGAGCAGTTCTTC. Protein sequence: CASSFGAPGYNEQFF.

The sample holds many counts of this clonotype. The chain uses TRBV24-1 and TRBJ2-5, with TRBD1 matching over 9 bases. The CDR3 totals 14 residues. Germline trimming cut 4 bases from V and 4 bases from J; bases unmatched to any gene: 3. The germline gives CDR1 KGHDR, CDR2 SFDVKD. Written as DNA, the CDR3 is TGTGCCACCAGTGACCTGGGACAGGGAGAGACCCAGTACTTC. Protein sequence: CATSDLGQGETQYF.

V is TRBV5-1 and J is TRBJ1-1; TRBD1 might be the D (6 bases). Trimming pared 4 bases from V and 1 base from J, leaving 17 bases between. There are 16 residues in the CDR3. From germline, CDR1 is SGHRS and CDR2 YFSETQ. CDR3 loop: CASSARTTGWNTEAFF. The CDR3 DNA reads TGCGCCAGCAGCGCCCGGACGACAGGCTGGAACACTGAAGCTTTCTTT.

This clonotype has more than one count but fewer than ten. This CDR3 is CASSATGVSGNTIYF. The CDR3 bases are TGTGCCAGCAGTGCTACGGGCGTCTCTGGAAACACCATATATTTT. V gene TRBV6-1 combines with J gene TRBJ1-3; D is uncertain. Trimming stripped 4 bases from V and 0 bases from J, with 10 bases between. This CDR3 is 15 amino acids long. The germline gives CDR1 MNHNS, CDR2 SASEGT.

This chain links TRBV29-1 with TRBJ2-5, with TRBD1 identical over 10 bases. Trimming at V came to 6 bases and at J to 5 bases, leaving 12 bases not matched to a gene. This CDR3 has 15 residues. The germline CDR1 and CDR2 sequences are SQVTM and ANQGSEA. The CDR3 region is CSVESTGGELETQYF. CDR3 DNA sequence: TGCAGCGTCGAATCGACAGGGGGCGAATTGGAGACCCAGTACTTC.

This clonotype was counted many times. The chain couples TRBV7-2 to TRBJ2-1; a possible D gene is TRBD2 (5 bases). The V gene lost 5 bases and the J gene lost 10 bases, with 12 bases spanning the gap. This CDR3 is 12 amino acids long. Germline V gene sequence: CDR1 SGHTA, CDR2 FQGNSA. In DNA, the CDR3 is TGTGCCAGCAGCGCTGAACGAGGGGAGCAGTTCTTC. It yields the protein CASSAERGEQFF.

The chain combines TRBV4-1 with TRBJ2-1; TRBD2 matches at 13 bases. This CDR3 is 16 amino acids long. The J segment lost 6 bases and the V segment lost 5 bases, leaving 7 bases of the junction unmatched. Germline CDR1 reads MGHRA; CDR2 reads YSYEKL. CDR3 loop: CASSFQTSGRLNEQFF. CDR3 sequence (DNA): TGCGCCAGCAGCTTTCAGACTAGCGGGAGGCTCAATGAGCAGTTCTTC.

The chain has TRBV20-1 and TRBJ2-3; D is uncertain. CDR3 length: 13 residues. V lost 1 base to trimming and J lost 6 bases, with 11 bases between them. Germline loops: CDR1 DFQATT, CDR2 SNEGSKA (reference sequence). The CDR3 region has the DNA TGCAGTGCTAGAGCCGTACTCTGGGATACGCAGTATTTT. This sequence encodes CSARAVLWDTQYF.

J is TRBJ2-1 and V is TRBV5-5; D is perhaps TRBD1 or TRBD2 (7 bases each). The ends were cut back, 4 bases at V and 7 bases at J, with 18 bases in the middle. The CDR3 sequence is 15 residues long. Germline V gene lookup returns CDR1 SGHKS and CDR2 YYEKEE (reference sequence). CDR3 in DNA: TGTGCCAGCAGCCCGGGGAGGGGGCCTAAGAATGAGCAGTTCTTC. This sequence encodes CASSPGRGPKNEQFF.

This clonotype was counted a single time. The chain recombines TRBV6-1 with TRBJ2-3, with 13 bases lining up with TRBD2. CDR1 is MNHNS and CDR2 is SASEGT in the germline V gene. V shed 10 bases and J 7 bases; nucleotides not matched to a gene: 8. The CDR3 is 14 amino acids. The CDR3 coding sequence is TGTGCCACCCGACTAGCGGGGGGCCGGAATACGCAGTATTTT. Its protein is CATRLAGGRNTQYF.

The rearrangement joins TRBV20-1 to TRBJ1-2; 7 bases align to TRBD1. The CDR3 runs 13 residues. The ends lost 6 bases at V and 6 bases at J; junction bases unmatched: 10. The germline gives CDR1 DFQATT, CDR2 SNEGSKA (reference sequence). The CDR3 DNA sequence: TGCAGTGCCAACGAACAGGGGTTTGATGGCTACACCTTC. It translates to CSANEQGFDGYTF.

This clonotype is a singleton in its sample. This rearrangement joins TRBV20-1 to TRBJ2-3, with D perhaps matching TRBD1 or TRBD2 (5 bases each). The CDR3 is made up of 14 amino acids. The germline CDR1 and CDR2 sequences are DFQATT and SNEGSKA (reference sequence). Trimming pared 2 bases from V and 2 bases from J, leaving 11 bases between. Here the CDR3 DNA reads TGCAGTGCTAGACCCGGGACGAACACAGATACGCAGTATTTT. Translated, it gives CSARPGTNTDTQYF.

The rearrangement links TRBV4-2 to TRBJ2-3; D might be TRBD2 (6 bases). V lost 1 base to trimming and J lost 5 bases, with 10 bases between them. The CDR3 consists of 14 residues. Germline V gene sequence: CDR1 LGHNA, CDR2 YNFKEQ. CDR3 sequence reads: CASSQGAGGDTQYF. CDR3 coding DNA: TGTGCCAGCAGCCAAGGAGCGGGTGGAGATACGCAGTATTTT.

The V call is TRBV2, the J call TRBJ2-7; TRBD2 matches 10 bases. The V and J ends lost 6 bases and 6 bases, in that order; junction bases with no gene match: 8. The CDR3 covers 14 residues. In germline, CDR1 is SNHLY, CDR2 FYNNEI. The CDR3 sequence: CASRRAGGTSEQYF. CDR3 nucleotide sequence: TGTGCCAGCAGGAGAGCGGGAGGGACCTCCGAGCAGTACTTC.

The CDR3 coding sequence is TGTGCAAGTCGTACACAGGGAGGGCACGGCCAAGAGACCCAGTACTTC. Translation gives CASRTQGGHGQETQYF. V gene TRBV12-2 combines with J gene TRBJ2-5; no check of the table's D call, TRBD2, against the DNA was made. TRBV12-2 is labeled a pseudogene. The CDR3 is 16 residues long.

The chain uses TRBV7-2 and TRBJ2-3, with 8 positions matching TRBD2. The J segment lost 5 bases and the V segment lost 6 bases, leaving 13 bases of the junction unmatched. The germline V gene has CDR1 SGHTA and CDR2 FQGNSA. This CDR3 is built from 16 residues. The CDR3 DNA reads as TGTGCCAGCAGTCGATTCACGGGAGGGCCCGGAGATACGCAGTATTTT. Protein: CASSRFTGGPGDTQYF. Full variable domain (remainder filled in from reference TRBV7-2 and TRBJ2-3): GAGVSQSPSNKVTEKGKDVELRCDPISGHTALYWYRQSLGQGLEFLIYFQGNSAPDKSGLPSDRFSAERTGGSVSTLTIQRTQQEDSAVYLCASSRFTGGPGDTQYFGPGTRLTVL.

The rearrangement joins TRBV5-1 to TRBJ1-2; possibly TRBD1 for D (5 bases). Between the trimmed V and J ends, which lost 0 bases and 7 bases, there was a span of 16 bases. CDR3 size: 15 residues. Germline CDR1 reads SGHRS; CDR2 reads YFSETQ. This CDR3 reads CASSLDGAGSGGYTF. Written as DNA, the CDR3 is TGCGCCAGCAGCTTGGACGGGGCAGGGTCCGGTGGCTACACCTTC.

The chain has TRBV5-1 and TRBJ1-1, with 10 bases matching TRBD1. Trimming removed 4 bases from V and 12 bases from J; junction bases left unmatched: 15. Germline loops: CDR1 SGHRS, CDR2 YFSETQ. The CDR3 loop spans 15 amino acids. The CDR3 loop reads CASSTQTGGYTKTFF. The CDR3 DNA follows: TGCGCCAGCAGCACACAGACAGGGGGCTACACGAAGACTTTCTTT.

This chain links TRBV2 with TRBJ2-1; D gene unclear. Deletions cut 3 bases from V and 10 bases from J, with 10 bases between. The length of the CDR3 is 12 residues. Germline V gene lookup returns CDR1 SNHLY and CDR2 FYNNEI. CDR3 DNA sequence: TGTGCCAGCAGTGAGAGAAGAGAAGAGCAGTTCTTC. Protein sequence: CASSERREEQFF.

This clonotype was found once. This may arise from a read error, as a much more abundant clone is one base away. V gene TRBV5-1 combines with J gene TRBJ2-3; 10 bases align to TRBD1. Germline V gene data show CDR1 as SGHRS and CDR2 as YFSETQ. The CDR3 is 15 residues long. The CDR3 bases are TGCGCCAGCAACCCCTCGACAGGGGGCACAGATATGCAGTATTTT. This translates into CASNPSTGGTDMQYF.

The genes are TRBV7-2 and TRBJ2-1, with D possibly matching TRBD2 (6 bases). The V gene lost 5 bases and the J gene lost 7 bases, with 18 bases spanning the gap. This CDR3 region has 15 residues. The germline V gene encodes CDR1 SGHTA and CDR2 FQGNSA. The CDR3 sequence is CASSPRSSVVNEQFF. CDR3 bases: TGTGCCAGCAGCCCCCGATCTAGCGTGGTGAATGAGCAGTTCTTC.

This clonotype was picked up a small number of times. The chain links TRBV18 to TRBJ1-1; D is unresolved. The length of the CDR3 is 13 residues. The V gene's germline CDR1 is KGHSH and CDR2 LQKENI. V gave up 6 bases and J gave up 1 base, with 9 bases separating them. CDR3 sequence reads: CASSTTENTEAFF. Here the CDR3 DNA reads TGTGCCAGCTCGACGACTGAGAACACTGAAGCTTTCTTT.

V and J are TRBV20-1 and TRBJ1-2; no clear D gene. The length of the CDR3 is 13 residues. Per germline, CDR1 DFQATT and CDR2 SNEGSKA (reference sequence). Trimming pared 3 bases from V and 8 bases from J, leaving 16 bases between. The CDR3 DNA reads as TGCAGTGCTAGTGAGAGGTGGGATCGAGGCTACACCTTC. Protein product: CSASERWDRGYTF.

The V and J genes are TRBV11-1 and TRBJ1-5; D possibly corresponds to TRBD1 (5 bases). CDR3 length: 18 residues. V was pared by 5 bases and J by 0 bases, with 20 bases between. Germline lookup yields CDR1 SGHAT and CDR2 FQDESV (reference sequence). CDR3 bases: TGTGCCAGCAGCCAGGGCCCCCGGAACGGGGTTAGCAATCAGCCCCAGCATTTT. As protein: CASSQGPRNGVSNQPQHF.

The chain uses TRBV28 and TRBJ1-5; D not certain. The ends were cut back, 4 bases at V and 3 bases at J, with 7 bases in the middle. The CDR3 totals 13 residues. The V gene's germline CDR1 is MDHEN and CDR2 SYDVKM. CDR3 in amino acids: CASSWAYNQPQHF. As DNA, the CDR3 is TGTGCCAGCAGTTGGGCCTACAATCAGCCCCAGCATTTT.

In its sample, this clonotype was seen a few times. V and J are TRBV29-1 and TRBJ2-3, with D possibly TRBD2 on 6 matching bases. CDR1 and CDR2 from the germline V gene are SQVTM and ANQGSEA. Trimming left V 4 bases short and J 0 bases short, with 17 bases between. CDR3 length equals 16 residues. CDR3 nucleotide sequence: TGCAGCGTTGGGCGACCTGGCGGGATCAGCACAGATACGCAGTATTTT. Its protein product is CSVGRPGGISTDTQYF.